Presented here are 4 T cell receptor beta chains from one specimen sequenced in a study of blood T cells in healthy people across ages. Sample-barcoded 5' priming and a J-beta primer mix drove a second PCR of 7 to 11 cycles. A single record per CDR3 protein comes from TCRdb applying MiXCR to the 5' RACE reads. Of around 1,000,000 distinct CDR3 sequences listed, roughly 24% are singletons. This sample was shared with a second study, whose subject was T cells of mothers and their children.

The sequenced material came from blood. The receptors shown here come from a girl aged 2-10 years in good health.

There are a few counts of this clonotype. The V gene is TRBV27, the J gene TRBJ2-2; perhaps TRBD2 as D (7 bases). Between the trimmed V and J ends, which lost 5 bases and 5 bases, there was a span of 18 bases. CDR3 size: 16 residues. Looked up from germline, CDR1 is MNHEY and CDR2 is SMNVEV (reference sequence). The CDR3 nucleotides are TGTGCCAGCAGTGCCCTGGGGGGGCCCAGGACCGGGGAGCTGTTTTTT. As protein: CASSALGGPRTGELFF.

This clonotype was picked up many times. This chain connects TRBV3-1 to TRBJ2-7, with D maybe TRBD2 (6 bases). V was trimmed by 1 base and J by 9 bases, leaving 13 bases between them. Germline V gives CDR1 LGHDT, CDR2 YNNKEL (reference sequence). The CDR3 is made up of 13 amino acids. The chain's CDR3 is CASSQGGGDAQYF. Here the CDR3 DNA reads TGTGCCAGCAGCCAAGGGGGAGGAGATGCGCAGTACTTC.

About this clonotype: Germline is not matched at one junction end, which may reflect a read error. V is TRBV28 and J is TRBJ1-4; D call uncertain. The germline CDR1 and CDR2 sequences are MDHEN and SYDVKM. The CDR3 contains 14 residues. CDR3: CASSLSGFNEELFF. The CDR3 DNA follows: TGTGCCAGCAGTTTATCCGGTTTTAATGAAGAACTGTTTTTT.

This clonotype was picked up one time. The chain recombines TRBV6-5 with TRBJ1-4, with unresolved D. CDR3 length: 16 residues. The V end lost 0 bases, the J end lost 7 bases, and 15 bases lay between the germline ends. In germline, CDR1 is MNHEY, CDR2 SVGAGI. The DNA of the CDR3 is TGTGCCAGCAGTTACTCGATATGGAATGTGGGTGAAAAACTGTTTTTT. Its translation: CASSYSIWNVGEKLFF.